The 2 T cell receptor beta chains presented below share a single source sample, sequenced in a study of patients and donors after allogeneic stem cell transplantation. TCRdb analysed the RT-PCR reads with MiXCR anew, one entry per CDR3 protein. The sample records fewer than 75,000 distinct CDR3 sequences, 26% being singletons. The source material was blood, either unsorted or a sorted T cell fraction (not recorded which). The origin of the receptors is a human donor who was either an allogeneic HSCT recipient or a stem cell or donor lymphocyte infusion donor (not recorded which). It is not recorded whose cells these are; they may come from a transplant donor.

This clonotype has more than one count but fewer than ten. CDR3 sequence reads: CASSRYPRMYNEQFF. CDR3 bases: TGTGCCAGCAGTCGCTACCCGCGGATGTACAATGAGCAGTTCTTC. The gene calls are TRBV28 and TRBJ2-1; D is unresolved. Trimming stripped 5 bases from V and 4 bases from J, with 15 bases between. This CDR3 region has 15 residues. Germline loops: CDR1 MDHEN, CDR2 SYDVKM.

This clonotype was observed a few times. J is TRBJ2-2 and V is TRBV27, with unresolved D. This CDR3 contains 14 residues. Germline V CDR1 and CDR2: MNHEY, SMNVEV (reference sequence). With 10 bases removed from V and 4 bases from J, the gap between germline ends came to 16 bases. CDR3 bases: TGTGCCACAGCACCCCAACCGTTCACCGGGGAGCTGTTTTTT. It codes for CATAPQPFTGELFF.